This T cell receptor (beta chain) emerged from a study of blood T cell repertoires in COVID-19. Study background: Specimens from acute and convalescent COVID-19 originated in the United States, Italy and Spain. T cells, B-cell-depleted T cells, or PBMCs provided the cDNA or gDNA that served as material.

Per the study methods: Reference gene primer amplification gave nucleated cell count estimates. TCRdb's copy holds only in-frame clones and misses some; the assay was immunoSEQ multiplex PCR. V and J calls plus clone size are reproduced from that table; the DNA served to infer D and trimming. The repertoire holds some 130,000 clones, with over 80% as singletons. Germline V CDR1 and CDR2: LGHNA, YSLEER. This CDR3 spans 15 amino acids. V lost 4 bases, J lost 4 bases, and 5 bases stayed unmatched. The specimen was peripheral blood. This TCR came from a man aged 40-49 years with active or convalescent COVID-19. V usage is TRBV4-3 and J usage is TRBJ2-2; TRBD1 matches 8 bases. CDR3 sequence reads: CASSLPGTGTGELFF. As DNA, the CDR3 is TGCGCCAGCAGCCTACCCGGGACAGGCACCGGGGAGCTGTTTTTT.